This T cell receptor beta chain was found in a study of graft-versus-host responses after intestinal transplantation. For the study at large: Isolated intestinal, liver-intestinal, or multivisceral transplants had been given to the recipients. Anti-thymocyte globulin induction preceded about 3 years of tacrolimus and steroid maintenance in all recipients.

Germline CDR1 reads MDHEN; CDR2 reads SYDVKM. The germline V and J ends were trimmed by 3 bases and 0 bases, with 4 bases remaining between them. This CDR3 spans 13 amino acids. Produced via immunoSEQ multiplex PCR; TCRdb's table is partial and in-frame only. This table holds roughly 40,000 clones, roughly nine tenths found once. This clone was seen only once. Its antigen is as yet unknown. Findings and caveats of the study: Marrow from the recipient contained GvH clones, some of which had appeared first in ileum or blood. Individuals who had graft-donor T cell macrochimerism had allografts that showed high graft-versus-host to host-versus-graft clonal ratios.

The sequenced sample was PBMCs, obtained 524 days after transplant. The V gene is TRBV28, the J gene TRBJ2-3, with D unresolved. The origin of this receptor is a human patient who received an intestinal transplant, so some T cells may come from the graft donor. CDR3 loop: CASSLLSTDTQYF. The CDR3 DNA follows: TGTGCCAGCAGTTTGCTAAGCACAGATACGCAGTATTTT.